This TCR beta chain is drawn from a study of cytomegalovirus exposure and HLA in healthy donors (dated by TCRdb to 2017 to 2019). A note on the overall study: An earlier analysis of about 530 of the donors reported 276 Gb of sequence data and about 120 million unique TCR beta sequences obtained from about 170 million T cells. An early release that covered some 640 HLA-typed donors contained around 300 gigabases of sequencing data and 85 million to 100 million unique TCR sequences. Of the approximately 400 genotyped donors, more than 75% were placed in the genetic ancestry cluster associated with self-reported Caucasian donors. The study aimed to test whether cataloging public T cell receptors could reveal signatures of past pathogen exposure. The study used immunosequencing to profile the T cell repertoires of approximately 630 subjects and linked those repertoires to cytomegalovirus serostatus. Besides the first cohort of around 700 subjects, a separate validation cohort made up of 90 to 150 different subjects was used. To predict cytomegalovirus infection status, the study combined high-throughput TCR immunosequencing, statistical association of individual TCRs with disease status, and machine learning. A later analysis re-examined previously published TCR beta repertoires from just over 650 donors and added high-resolution HLA genotyping to investigate patterns of TCR occurrence. Rather than drawing on any new phenotypic data, the later analysis identified candidate immune exposures from TCR beta sequences and the way those sequences occurred across donors. In an earlier analysis of roughly 580 of the donors, high-throughput TCR beta sequencing was used to judge whether each TCR beta V gene segment behaved as functional or pseudogenic. Alongside the repertoire data, information on donor age, sex, ethnicity and CMV serostatus was compiled. Genome-wide SNP genotypes for about three fifths of the roughly 670 donors were used in a later genetic analysis, which treated that subset as a discovery cohort. Every repertoire in the discovery cohort had been generated on one and the same sequencing platform. Class I and class II HLA loci were covered by the typing at four-digit resolution. The number of donors typed differed by locus, with about 629-630 for A, B, C, DRB1 and DQB1, around 500 for DQA1, approximately 570 for DPA1, and approximately 470 for DPB1. About five DR-DQ haplotypes were handled as single units for association and clustering because linkage in the cohort was strong. On average, roughly 240,000 unique TCR beta nucleotide sequences were sequenced per donor among 350 to 400 genotyped donors of the cohort, with 15% to 20% of those sequences being non-productive.

The library was obtained by the immunoSEQ multiplex PCR assay. For the multiplex PCR, a mixture combining 60 forward primers for TCR Vbeta segments and 13 reverse primers for TCR Jbeta segments was used. Amplification of the CDR3 region of rearranged TCR beta genes was performed with a multiplex PCR assay on genomic DNA. On the Illumina HiSeq System, the amplified TCR beta libraries were sequenced as 87-base-pair reads. The original methods were these. A later analysis counted about 80 million unique TCR beta chains across the 550 to 750 repertoires, and some 11 million of these chains were shared by at least two donors. Raw reads were error-corrected and collapsed into unique sequences with a nearest-neighbor algorithm that merged closely related sequences to remove PCR and sequencing errors. V, D and J gene segments were assigned by aligning CDR3 sequences to IMGT reference sequences. For a sequence to be retained, a match of at least six nucleotides to both a V gene segment and a J gene segment was required. Rearrangements were called productive when the CDR3 lacked stop codons and stayed in frame with V and J; all others were non-productive. Following IMGT convention, CDR3 was defined as the stretch from the second conserved V-encoded cysteine to the conserved J-encoded phenylalanine. Sequences without an unambiguous match to a single V gene segment were excluded from the earlier analysis of a few hundred of the donors. In an earlier analysis of 587 of the donors, V segments were called functional above 56.7% productive rearrangements and were called segregating when the between-donor standard deviation exceeded 5%. To diagnose cytomegalovirus status from the catalog of TCR beta chain sequences, a statistical classification framework was built. A later analysis assigned V and J genes by comparing TCR nucleotide sequences with IMGT/GENE-DB human TR gene sequences. A later analysis assigned CDR3 sequences and most-parsimonious VDJ recombination scenarios with the TCRdist pipeline. In a later analysis, each TCR beta chain was defined by its CDR3 amino acid sequence together with its V-gene family, and reads without a unique V-gene family were excluded. In a later analysis, 450 to 600 highly shared, low-generation-probability nucleotide sequences were removed to address suspected cross-contamination and a sequencing artifact. In a later analysis, a clonal expansion index was calculated for each public chain from normalized within-repertoire ranks of inferred template counts. In a later analysis, generation probabilities were computed with a VDJ recombination model fitted to out-of-frame rearrangements, and the resulting probabilities were checked against IGoR. Hypergeometric tests were used in a later analysis to score TCR-TCR, TCR-HLA and TCR-CMV co-occurrence, with a repertoire-size bias correction applied to the TCR pairs. A later analysis estimated false discovery rates by permuting HLA or CMV assignments 20 times. In a later analysis, co-occurring TCRs were grouped using DBSCAN, with TCRdist sequence similarity added in when clustering inside HLA-allele-positive subsets. Repertoires with fewer than 30,000 or more than 120,000 public chains, plus five repertoires with anomalous nucleotide sharing, were excluded from co-occurrence clustering. As stored in TCRdb, this immuneACCESS dataset retains in-frame rearrangements with V and J assigned. A fraction of the clones does not appear; measured against another copy, unresolved V genes explain less than half of the discrepancy, and the remainder lacks a known reason. V, J and clone size were drawn from that table, and D and trimming were deduced from the DNA. Across this sample there are around 110,000 clones, with about 70% seen only once. The biggest ten clones account for roughly 2.8% of the sample.

The germline V gene encodes CDR1 PRHDT and CDR2 FYEKMQ (reference sequence). Including cysteine and phenylalanine, the CDR3 has 13 amino acids. Just the 39-base CDR3 DNA is kept, in frame starting at base 1. Trimming takes 0 bases from V and 11 bases from J, and the germline ends sit 13 bases apart. In total, roughly 670 healthy bone marrow donors made up the cohort. At the time of sampling, all cohort members were nominally healthy, though unrecorded immune exposures were likely present. The donor tested CMV seronegative, placing the donor among the 352 seronegative members of the cohort. A peripheral blood sample was provided by each donor, and peripheral blood mononuclear cells were used for TCR beta sequencing. Genomic DNA was extracted from the blood cell samples with the Qiagen DNeasy Blood Extraction Kit. Findings and caveats that apply to the study as a whole: Because HLA typing was missing for some donors at each locus, association tests included only the typed subset. Compared with equally common non-associated chains, HLA-associated TCR beta chains in a later analysis were more clonally expanded and had lower generation probabilities. Only TCR beta chains were sequenced in this cohort, and the absence of alpha or paired-chain data limited detectable features. A later genetic analysis associated a missense DCLRE1C variant with V-gene and J-gene trimming of TCR beta chains, and an independent cohort replicated the association. A cluster of highly shared sequence variants was judged likely to represent a technical artifact of the sequencing pipeline. A further reported finding was that TCR beta sequences accurately predicted the HLA-A and HLA-B alleles for most subjects in the first cohort. Most TCR sequences were seen in very few donors, while some public TCRs were found in many individuals. According to a later analysis, TCR association rates differed among HLA loci, with DRB1 alleles showing the most associated TCRs and HLA-C alleles showing the fewest. Correlated functional status among segregating V segments might reflect linkage disequilibrium, but an unknown experimental factor could not be ruled out. Most CMV-associated TCR beta chains appeared to be HLA-restricted in a later analysis, and the HLA associations seemed to be driven largely by CMV exposure. Cytomegalovirus status was reported to be diagnosed by the classifier with high specificity and sensitivity in both the original and validation cohorts. In a later analysis, several top co-occurrence clusters were reported to appear linked to parvovirus B19, influenza, CMV and Epstein-Barr virus. Broadly in line with IMGT annotations, most TCR beta V segments showed up in productive rearrangements about 90% or about 30% of the time in an earlier analysis of several hundred of the donors. A later genetic analysis reported fewer N-insertions in productive TCRs among donors in an Asian-associated ancestry cluster than the roughly 620-donor mean. The earlier analysis of some 560 of the donors excluded roughly 16 rarely observed V segments, including chromosome 9 orphons, because counts were too low. The presence/absence analyses assumed that sequencing depth was roughly uniform across donors, and that assumption may not be true. The study gave a list of 150 to 200 TCR beta chains associated with cytomegalovirus. Immune exposure information for the cohort was limited to CMV serostatus. A later analysis associated about 16,000 TCR beta sequences with specific HLA alleles at a false discovery rate of 0.05. According to the authors, the approach could potentially be generalized to other disease states and immunological phenotypes. Because the 87-base-pair reads could not distinguish some IMGT-functional V segments, including TRBV6-2 and TRBV6-3, those segments were excluded. Three of the identified cytomegalovirus-associated TCR beta chains were confirmed in vitro to be specific for cytomegalovirus antigens. When HLA alleles, especially DR and DQ, strongly co-occurred, TCR associations were difficult to assign to individual alleles.

Turning to this clone: There is no known antigen for this receptor. No qualities accompany the bases; no much larger clone lies one base away.

The rearrangement joined TRBV13 to TRBJ1-1; possibly the D gene is TRBD1, per 5 matching bases. This TCR was recovered from a female donor in good health and CMV-seronegative. Sequenced: PBMCs. CDR3 sequence: CASSLGYLAGAFF. The DNA sequence is given as TGTGCCAGCAGCTTAGGTTATTTGGCAGGGGCTTTCTTT.